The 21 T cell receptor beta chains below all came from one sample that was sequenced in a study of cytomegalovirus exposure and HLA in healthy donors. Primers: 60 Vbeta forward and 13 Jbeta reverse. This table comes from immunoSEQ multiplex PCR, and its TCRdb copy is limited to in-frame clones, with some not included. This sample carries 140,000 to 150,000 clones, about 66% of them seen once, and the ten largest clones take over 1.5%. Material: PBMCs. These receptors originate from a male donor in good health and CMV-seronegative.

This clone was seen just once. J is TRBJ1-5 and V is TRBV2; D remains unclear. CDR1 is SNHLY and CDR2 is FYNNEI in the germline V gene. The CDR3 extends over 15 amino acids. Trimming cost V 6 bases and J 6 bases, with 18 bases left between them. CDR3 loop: CASSPGTVRGQPQHF. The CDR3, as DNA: TGTGCCAGCAGCCCGGGAACAGTTCGAGGTCAGCCCCAGCATTTT.

For the CDR3, the DNA is TGTGCCAGCAGCCAAGAAACAGGGGGCGGCCAGGGCTACGAGCAGTACTTC. Amino acid sequence: CASSQETGGGQGYEQYF. This chain connects TRBV7-2 to TRBJ2-7, with TRBD1 matching over 9 bases. The junction had 14 bases not matched to a gene; V was cut back by 5 bases and J by 3 bases. The CDR3 contains 17 residues. Germline-derived CDR1 and CDR2 are SGHTA and FQGNSA.

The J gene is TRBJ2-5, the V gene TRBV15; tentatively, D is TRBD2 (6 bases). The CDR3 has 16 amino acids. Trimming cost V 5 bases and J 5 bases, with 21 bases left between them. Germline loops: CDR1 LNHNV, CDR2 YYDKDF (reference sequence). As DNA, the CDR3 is TGTGCCACCAGCGGAACTCTCGCCCCAGGGAGGGAGACCCAGTACTTC. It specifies CATSGTLAPGRETQYF.

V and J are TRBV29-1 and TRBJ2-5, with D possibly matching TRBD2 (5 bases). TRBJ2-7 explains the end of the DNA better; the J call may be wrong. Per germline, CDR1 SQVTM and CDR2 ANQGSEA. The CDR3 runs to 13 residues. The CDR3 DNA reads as TGCAGCGTTGTCCCGGGGAGCTCCTACGAGCAGTACTTC. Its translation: CSVVPGSSYEQYF.

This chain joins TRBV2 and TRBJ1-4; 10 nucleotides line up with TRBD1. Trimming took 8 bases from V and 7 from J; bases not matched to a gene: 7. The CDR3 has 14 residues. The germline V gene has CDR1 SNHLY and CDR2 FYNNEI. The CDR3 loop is CASGDRGSGEKLFF. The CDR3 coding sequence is TGTGCCAGCGGGGACAGGGGTTCGGGTGAAAAACTGTTTTTT.

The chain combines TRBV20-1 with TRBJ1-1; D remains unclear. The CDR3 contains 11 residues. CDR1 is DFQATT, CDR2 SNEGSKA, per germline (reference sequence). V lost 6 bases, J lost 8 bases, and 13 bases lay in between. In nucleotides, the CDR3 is TGCAGTGCCCCTTGGGAGTTGGAAGCTTTCTTT. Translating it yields CSAPWELEAFF.

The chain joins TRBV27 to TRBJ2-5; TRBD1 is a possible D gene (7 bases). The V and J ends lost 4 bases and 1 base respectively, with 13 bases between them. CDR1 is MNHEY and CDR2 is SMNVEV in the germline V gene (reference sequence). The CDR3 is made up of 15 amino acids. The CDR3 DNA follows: TGTGCCAGCAGTTCCGGAGGGACAGCCCAAGAGACCCAGTACTTC. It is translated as CASSSGGTAQETQYF.

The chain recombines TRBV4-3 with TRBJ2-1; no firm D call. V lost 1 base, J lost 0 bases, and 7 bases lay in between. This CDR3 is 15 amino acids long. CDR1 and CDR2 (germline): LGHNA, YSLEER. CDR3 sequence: CASSQVLSSYNEQFF. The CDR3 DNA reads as TGCGCCAGCAGCCAAGTTCTTAGCTCCTACAATGAGCAGTTCTTC.

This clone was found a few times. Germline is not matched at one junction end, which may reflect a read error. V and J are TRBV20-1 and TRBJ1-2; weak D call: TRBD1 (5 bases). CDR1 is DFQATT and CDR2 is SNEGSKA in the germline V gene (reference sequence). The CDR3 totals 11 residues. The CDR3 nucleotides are TGCAGTGCTAGAGAGCAGGGAGGAGTCAAATTC. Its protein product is CSAREQGGVKF.

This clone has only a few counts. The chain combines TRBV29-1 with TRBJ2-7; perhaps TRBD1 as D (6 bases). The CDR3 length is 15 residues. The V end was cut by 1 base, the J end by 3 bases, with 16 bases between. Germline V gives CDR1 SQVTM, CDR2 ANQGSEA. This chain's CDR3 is CSVEVPLQGIYEQYF. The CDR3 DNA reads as TGCAGCGTTGAAGTGCCCTTGCAGGGGATCTACGAGCAGTACTTC.

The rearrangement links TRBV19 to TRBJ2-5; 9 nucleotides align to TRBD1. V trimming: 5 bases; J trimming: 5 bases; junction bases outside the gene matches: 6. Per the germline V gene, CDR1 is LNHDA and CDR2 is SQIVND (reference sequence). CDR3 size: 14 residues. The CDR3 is CASSDRGIGETQYF. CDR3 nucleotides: TGTGCCAGTAGTGACAGGGGGATCGGGGAGACCCAGTACTTC.

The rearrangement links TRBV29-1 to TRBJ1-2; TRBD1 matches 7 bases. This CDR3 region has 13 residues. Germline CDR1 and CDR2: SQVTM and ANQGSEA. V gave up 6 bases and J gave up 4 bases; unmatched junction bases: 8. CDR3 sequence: CSVLPGQSYGYTF. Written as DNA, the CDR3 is TGCAGCGTCCTACCGGGACAGAGCTATGGCTACACCTTC.

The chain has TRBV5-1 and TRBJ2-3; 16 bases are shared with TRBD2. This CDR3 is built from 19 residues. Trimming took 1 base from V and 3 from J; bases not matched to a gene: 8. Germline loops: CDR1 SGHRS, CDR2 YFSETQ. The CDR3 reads CASSLNAGTSGGATDTQYF. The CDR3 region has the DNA TGCGCCAGCAGCTTGAATGCCGGGACTAGCGGGGGGGCTACAGATACGCAGTATTTT.

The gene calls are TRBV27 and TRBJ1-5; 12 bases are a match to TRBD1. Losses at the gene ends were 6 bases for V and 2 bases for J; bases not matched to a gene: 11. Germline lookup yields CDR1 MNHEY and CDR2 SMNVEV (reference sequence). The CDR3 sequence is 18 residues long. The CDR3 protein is CASRPGQGASFGNQPQHF. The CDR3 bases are TGTGCCAGCAGACCGGGACAGGGGGCTTCCTTCGGCAATCAGCCCCAGCATTTT.

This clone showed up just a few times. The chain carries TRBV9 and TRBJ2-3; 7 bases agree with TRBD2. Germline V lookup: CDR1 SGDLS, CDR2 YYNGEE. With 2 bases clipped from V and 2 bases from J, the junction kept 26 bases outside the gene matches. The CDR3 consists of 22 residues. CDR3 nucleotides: TGTGCCAGCAGCGTCAGCGGTGTCCCCGGGACCTACGGGGGGAGACCCACAGATACGCAGTATTTT. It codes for CASSVSGVPGTYGGRPTDTQYF. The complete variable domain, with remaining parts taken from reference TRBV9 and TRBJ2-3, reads DSGVTQTPKHLITATGQRVTLRCSPRSGDLSVYWYQQSLDQGLQFLIQYYNGEERAKGNILERFSAQQFPDLHSELNLSSLELGDSALYFCASSVSGVPGTYGGRPTDTQYFGPGTRLTVL.

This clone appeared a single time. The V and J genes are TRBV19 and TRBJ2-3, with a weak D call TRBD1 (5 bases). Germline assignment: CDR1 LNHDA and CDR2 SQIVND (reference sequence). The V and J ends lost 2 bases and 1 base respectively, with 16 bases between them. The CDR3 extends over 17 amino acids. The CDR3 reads CASSIWGRVVGTDTQYF. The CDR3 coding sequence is TGTGCCAGTAGTATATGGGGCAGGGTGGTCGGCACAGATACGCAGTATTTT.

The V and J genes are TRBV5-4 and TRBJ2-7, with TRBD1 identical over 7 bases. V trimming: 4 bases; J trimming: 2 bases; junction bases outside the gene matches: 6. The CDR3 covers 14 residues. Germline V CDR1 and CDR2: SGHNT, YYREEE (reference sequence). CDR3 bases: TGTGCCAGCAGCATGCCGGGACAGACCTACGAGCAGTACTTC. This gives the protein CASSMPGQTYEQYF. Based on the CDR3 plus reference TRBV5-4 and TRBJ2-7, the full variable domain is ETGVTQSPTHLIKTRGQQVTLRCSSQSGHNTVSWYQQALGQGPQFIFQYYREEENGRGNFPPRFSGLQFPNYSSELNVNALELDDSALYLCASSMPGQTYEQYFGPGTRLTVT.

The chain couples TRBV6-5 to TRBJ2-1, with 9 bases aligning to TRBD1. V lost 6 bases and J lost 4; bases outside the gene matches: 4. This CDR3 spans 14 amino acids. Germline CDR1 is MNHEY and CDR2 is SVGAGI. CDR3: CASRRQGGYNEQFF. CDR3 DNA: TGTGCCAGCAGGAGACAGGGGGGTTACAATGAGCAGTTCTTC.

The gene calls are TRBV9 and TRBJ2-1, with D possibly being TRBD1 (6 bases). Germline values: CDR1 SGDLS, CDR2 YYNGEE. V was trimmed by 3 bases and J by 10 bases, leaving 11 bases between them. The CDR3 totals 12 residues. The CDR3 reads CASSDPGDEQFF. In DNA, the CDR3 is TGTGCCAGCAGCGATCCAGGGGACGAGCAGTTCTTC.

The CDR3 is CASSFAGTGVSETQYF. In nucleotides, the CDR3 is TGTGCCAGCAGCTTCGCTGGGACAGGGGTTTCAGAGACCCAGTACTTC. The V and J genes are TRBV5-5 and TRBJ2-5; 10 bases line up with TRBD1. Losses at the gene ends were 2 bases for V and 4 bases for J; bases not matched to a gene: 8. Germline lookup yields CDR1 SGHKS and CDR2 YYEKEE (reference sequence). The CDR3 is 16 amino acids. Full variable domain (remainder filled in from reference TRBV5-5 and TRBJ2-5): DAGVTQSPTHLIKTRGQQVTLRCSPISGHKSVSWYQQVLGQGPQFIFQYYEKEERGRGNFPDRFSARQFPNYSSELNVNALLLGDSALYLCASSFAGTGVSETQYFGPGTRLLVL.

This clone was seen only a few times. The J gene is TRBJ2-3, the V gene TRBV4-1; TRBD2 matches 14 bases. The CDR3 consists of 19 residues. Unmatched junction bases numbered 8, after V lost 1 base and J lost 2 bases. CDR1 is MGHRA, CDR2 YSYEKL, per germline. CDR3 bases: TGCGCCAGCAGCCAAGGGCCCGGACTAGCGGGGGGAACCACAGATACGCAGTATTTT. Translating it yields CASSQGPGLAGGTTDTQYF.